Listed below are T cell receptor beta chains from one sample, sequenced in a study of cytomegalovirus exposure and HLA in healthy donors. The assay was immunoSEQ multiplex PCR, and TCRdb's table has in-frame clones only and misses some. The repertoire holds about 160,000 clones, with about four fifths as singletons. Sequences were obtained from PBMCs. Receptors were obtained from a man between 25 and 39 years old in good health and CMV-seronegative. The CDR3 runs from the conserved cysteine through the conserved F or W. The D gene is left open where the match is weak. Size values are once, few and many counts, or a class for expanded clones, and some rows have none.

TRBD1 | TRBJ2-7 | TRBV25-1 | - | TGTGCCAGCAGGGCCAGGGGGCGTTCCTACGAGCAGTACTTC | CASRARGRSYEQYF
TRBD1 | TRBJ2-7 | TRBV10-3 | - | TGTGCCATCAGCCCGATTGTGGGGGGACAGGGGGCATCCGAGCAGTACTTC | CAISPIVGGQGASEQYF
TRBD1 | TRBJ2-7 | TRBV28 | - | TGTGCCAGCAGTTTGTGGGGGACAGGGTCCTACGAGCAGTACTTC | CASSLWGTGSYEQYF
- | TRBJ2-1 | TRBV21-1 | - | TGTGCCAGCAGCAAAACGGGTGGGTACAATGAGCAGTTCTTC | CASSKTGGYNEQFF
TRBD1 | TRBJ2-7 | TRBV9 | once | TGTGCCAGCAGCGTTGGACAGGGAGCCTACGAGCAGTACTTC | CASSVGQGAYEQYF
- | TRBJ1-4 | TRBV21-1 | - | TGTGCCAGCAGCATACAGGGGGTATCGTGGGAAAAACTGTTTTTT | CASSIQGVSWEKLFF
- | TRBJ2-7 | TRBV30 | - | TGTGCCTCATCCCGGGACACCACCTACGAGCAGTACTTC | CASSRDTTYEQYF
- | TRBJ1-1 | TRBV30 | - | TGTGCCTGGAGATTTAACGGGGACACTGAAGCTTTCTTT | CAWRFNGDTEAFF
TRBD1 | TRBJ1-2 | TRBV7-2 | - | TGTGCCAGCAGCTTAGGAATTGACAGGGTCTATGGCTACACCTTC | CASSLGIDRVYGYTF
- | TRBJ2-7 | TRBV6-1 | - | TGTGCCAGCAGTGCGCAGGGTAAGAGCGAGCAGTACTTC | CASSAQGKSEQYF
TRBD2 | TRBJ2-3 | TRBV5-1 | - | TGCGCCAGCAGCGCCGGGACTAGCGGCCCAGATACGCAGTATTTT | CASSAGTSGPDTQYF
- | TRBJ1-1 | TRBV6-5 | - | TGTGCCAGCAGTTACCGACCGGACAGGAACACTGAAGCTTTCTTT | CASSYRPDRNTEAFF
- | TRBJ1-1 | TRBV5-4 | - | TGTGCCAGCAGCTTGGGGGGGGTGTGGGAAACTTTCTTT | CASSLGGVWETFF
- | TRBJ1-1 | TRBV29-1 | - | TGCAGCGTCCGCTCCCGACAGGCGAACACTGAAGCTTTCTTT | CSVRSRQANTEAFF
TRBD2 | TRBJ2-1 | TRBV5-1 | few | TGCGCCAGCAAGGGGACTAGCGTTTACAATGAGCAGTTCTTC | CASKGTSVYNEQFF
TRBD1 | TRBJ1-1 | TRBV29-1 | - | TGCAGCGGTGGGACAGGGGGGAACACTGAAGCTTTCTTT | CSGGTGGNTEAFF
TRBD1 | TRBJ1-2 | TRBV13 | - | TGTGCCAGCAGCTCCCATGACAGGGTTCACATTGGCTACACCTTC | CASSSHDRVHIGYTF
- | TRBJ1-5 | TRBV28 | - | TGTGCCAGCGGACTCTCGGGGGGATGGGGTCAGCCCCAGCATTTT | CASGLSGGWGQPQHF
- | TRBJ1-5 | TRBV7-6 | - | TGTGCCAGCAGCCTGGGGACGGGGACAAACAATCAGCCCCAGCATTTT | CASSLGTGTNNQPQHF
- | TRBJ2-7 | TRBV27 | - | TGTGCCAGCAGTTTCCCCAGGCAGGGCTACTACGAGCAGTACTTC | CASSFPRQGYYEQYF
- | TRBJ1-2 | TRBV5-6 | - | TGTGCCAGCAGCCCACGAGGCAGGGGTCGTGGCTACACCTTC | CASSPRGRGRGYTF
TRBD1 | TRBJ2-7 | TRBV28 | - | TGTGCCAGCAGTTTATTAGTAGTTTCACGTTCTCAGGACAGGGCCTCCTACGAGCAGTACTTC | CASSLLVVSRSQDRASYEQYF
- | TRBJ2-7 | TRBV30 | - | TGTGCCTGGAGTGTAGGGGTGAGCAAGGAGCAGTACTTC | CAWSVGVSKEQYF
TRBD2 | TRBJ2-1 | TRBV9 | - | TGTGCCAGCAGCCCTGGGACTAGCGGGGGACGCTCCTACAATGAGCAGTTCTTC | CASSPGTSGGRSYNEQFF
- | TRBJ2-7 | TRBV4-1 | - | TGCGCCAGCAGCCAAGAATCAACCGGGGGCTACGAGCAGTACTTC | CASSQESTGGYEQYF
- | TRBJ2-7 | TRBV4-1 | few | TGCGCCAGCAGCCAACCTAGAGGGGGCTCCTACGAGCAGTACTTC | CASSQPRGGSYEQYF
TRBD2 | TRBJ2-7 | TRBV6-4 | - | TGTGCCAGCAGTGCTGGACTAGCGGGACCTTACGAGCAGTACTTC | CASSAGLAGPYEQYF
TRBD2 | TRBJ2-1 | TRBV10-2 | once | TGCGCCAGCGTCCAGGGACTAGAATTGAGTGAGCAGTTCTTC | CASVQGLELSEQFF
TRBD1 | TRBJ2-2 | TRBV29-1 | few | TGCAGCGTGACGGGACAGGTGAACACCGGGGAGCTGTTTTTT | CSVTGQVNTGELFF
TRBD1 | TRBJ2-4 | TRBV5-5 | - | TGTGCCAGCACAGGGGACAGGGGTTTGGAGTCGCGAAACATTCAGTACTTC | CASTGDRGLESRNIQYF
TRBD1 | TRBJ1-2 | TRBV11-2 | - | TGTGCCAGCAGCTCAGGGGGCGCGGGCTACACCTTC | CASSSGGAGYTF
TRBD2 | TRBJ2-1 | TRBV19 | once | TGTGCCAGTAGTCCCGAAGCGGGACCCACCGTCAATGAGCAGTTCTTC | CASSPEAGPTVNEQFF
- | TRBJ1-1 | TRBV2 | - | TGTGCCAGCAAGTGGACCACGGGGGGCACTGAAGCTTTCTTT | CASKWTTGGTEAFF
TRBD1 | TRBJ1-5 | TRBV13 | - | TGTGCCAGCAGCACCCGGGACAGCGCTGATCAGCAACCCCAGCATTTT | CASSTRDSADQQPQHF
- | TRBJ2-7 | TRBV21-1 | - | TGTGCCAGCAGCAAAGCGCGGCAGGGTGAGCACGAGCAGTACTTC | CASSKARQGEHEQYF
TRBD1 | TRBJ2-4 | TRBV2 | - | TGTGCCAGCGGTGGACAGGGGGCGGACATTCAGTACTTC | CASGGQGADIQYF
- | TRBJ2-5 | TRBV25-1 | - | TGTGCCAGCAGTGAATTCTCGGCGGGTCAGGAGACCCAGTACTTC | CASSEFSAGQETQYF
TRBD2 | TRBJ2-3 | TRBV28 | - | TGTGCCAGCAGTTCCTCAGCTAGCGGGGTTACAGATACGCAGTATTTT | CASSSSASGVTDTQYF
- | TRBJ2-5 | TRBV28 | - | TGTGCCAGCAGTGATGCAGGGACACAAGAGACCCAGTACTTC | CASSDAGTQETQYF
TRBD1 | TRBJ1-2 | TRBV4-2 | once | TGTGCCAGCAGCCAAGATGGTGGCAGGGGGATTTCGTCCGACTTC | CASSQDGGRGISSDF
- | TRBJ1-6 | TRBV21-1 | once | TGTGCCAGCAGACTGGACAGGGTCATTTCACCCCTCCACTTT | CASRLDRVISPLHF
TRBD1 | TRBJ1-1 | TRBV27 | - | TGTGCCAGCAGTTTACGTAGAACAGGGGACGACACTGAAGCTTTCTTT | CASSLRRTGDDTEAFF
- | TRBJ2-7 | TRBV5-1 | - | TGCGCCAGCAGCTTGGGGCAACAGTCCTCCTACGAGCAGTACTTC | CASSLGQQSSYEQYF
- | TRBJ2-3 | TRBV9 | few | TGTGCCAGCAGCCAAAGCGGGTACACAGATACGCAGTATTTT | CASSQSGYTDTQYF